These T cell receptor beta chains were read from a single sample in a study of cytomegalovirus exposure and HLA in healthy donors. Here immunoSEQ multiplex PCR was the method, and the copy in TCRdb shows in-frame clones only, minus some. The sample lists fewer than 200,000 clones; more than 65% were seen once. The source material was PBMCs. These receptors all come from a woman aged 45 to 65 in good health and CMV-seronegative. CDR3s include the opening cysteine and the closing phenylalanine or tryptophan. A D gene is named only where the DNA matches it firmly. The size field is filled for only some rows; it gives once, few, many or a size class.

V: TRBV2; D: TRBD1; size: NA; J: TRBJ2-3; DNA: TGTGCCAGCAGTGACACACAGGGGGTCACAGATACGCAGTATTTT; CDR3: CASSDTQGVTDTQYF
V: TRBV5-5; D: NA; size: NA; J: TRBJ2-5; DNA: TGTGCCAGCAGCTTGTGGGTTGGGGCCCAGGAGACCCAGTACTTC; CDR3: CASSLWVGAQETQYF
V: TRBV27; D: NA; size: NA; J: TRBJ1-2; DNA: TGTGCCAGCAGTTTAGGGCACTATGGCTACACCTTC; CDR3: CASSLGHYGYTF
V: TRBV7-2; D: NA; size: few; J: TRBJ1-6; DNA: TGTGCCAGCAGCTTAGTGCCGGGAGAGTCACCCCTCCACTTT; CDR3: CASSLVPGESPLHF
V: TRBV18; D: TRBD1; size: NA; J: TRBJ1-1; DNA: TGTGCCAGCTCGTCGACAGGGTTGGACACTGAAGCTTTCTTT; CDR3: CASSSTGLDTEAFF
V: TRBV5-1; D: NA; size: NA; J: TRBJ1-1; DNA: TGCGCCAGCAGATCGGGGTGGAACACTGAAGCTTTCTTT; CDR3: CASRSGWNTEAFF
V: TRBV27; D: TRBD1; size: NA; J: TRBJ2-2; DNA: TGTGCCAGCAGTTGGGGACAGCTTCGCACCGGGGAGCTGTTTTTT; CDR3: CASSWGQLRTGELFF
V: TRBV28; D: NA; size: NA; J: TRBJ1-5; DNA: TGTGCCAGCAGCCCCGAGGGTCGTAATCAGCCCCAGCATTTT; CDR3: CASSPEGRNQPQHF
V: TRBV7-2; D: NA; size: few; J: TRBJ1-5; DNA: TGTGCCAGCAGCTTTTCAGACGGGAATCAGCCCCAGCATTTT; CDR3: CASSFSDGNQPQHF
V: TRBV27; D: NA; size: NA; J: TRBJ1-1; DNA: TGTGCCAGCAGTTCCCAGGGGCGCACTGAAGCTTTCTTT; CDR3: CASSSQGRTEAFF
V: TRBV27; D: NA; size: NA; J: TRBJ1-5; DNA: TGTGTGGCGGGAAACAATCAGCCCCAGCATTTT; CDR3: CVAGNNQPQHF
V: TRBV29-1; D: TRBD1; size: NA; J: TRBJ2-1; DNA: TGCAGCCTAGGGGGCGTAGGACTTTCCAATGAGCAGTTCTTC; CDR3: CSLGGVGLSNEQFF
V: TRBV7-9; D: NA; size: NA; J: TRBJ1-4; DNA: TGTGCCAGCAGCTTGACAGATATGGGTGAAAAACTGTTTTTT; CDR3: CASSLTDMGEKLFF
V: TRBV7-8; D: NA; size: NA; J: TRBJ1-6; DNA: TGTGCCAGCAGCTTATCAGGGTCAGATTCACCCCTCCACTTT; CDR3: CASSLSGSDSPLHF
V: TRBV7-2; D: NA; size: NA; J: TRBJ1-1; DNA: TGTGCCAGCAGCTTAAGCGTCGAGAACACTGAAGCTTTCTTT; CDR3: CASSLSVENTEAFF
V: TRBV4-3; D: NA; size: NA; J: TRBJ1-6; DNA: TGCGCCAGCAGCGGGGGAGGCCGGGGGGATTCACCCCTCCACTTT; CDR3: CASSGGGRGDSPLHF
V: TRBV18; D: TRBD2; size: few; J: TRBJ2-5; DNA: TGTGCCAGCTCACCGGGGGGGCAAGAGACCCAGTACTTC; CDR3: CASSPGGQETQYF
V: TRBV18; D: NA; size: NA; J: TRBJ1-5; DNA: TGTGCCAGCTCACCACCGGGGGCCTGGCAGCCCCAGCATTTT; CDR3: CASSPPGAWQPQHF
V: TRBV27; D: NA; size: NA; J: TRBJ1-6; DNA: TGTGCCAGCAGCCTGACAGGAGGAAATTCACCCCTCCACTTT; CDR3: CASSLTGGNSPLHF
V: TRBV2; D: NA; size: NA; J: TRBJ2-5; DNA: TGTGCCAGCAGTCGGACACGCCAAGAGACCCAGTACTTC; CDR3: CASSRTRQETQYF
V: TRBV2; D: NA; size: NA; J: TRBJ1-5; DNA: TGTGCCAGCAATTCCGACAGAGCCGAGAATCAGCCCCAGCATTTT; CDR3: CASNSDRAENQPQHF
V: TRBV9; D: NA; size: NA; J: TRBJ1-5; DNA: TGTGCCAGCAGCGTCGGACAGAGCAATCAGCCCCAGCATTTT; CDR3: CASSVGQSNQPQHF
V: TRBV4-3; D: NA; size: NA; J: TRBJ2-7; DNA: TGCGCCAGCAGCGAGGCATACTCCTACGAGCAGTACTTC; CDR3: CASSEAYSYEQYF
V: TRBV27; D: TRBD1; size: NA; J: TRBJ1-2; DNA: TGTGCCAGCAGTTTCCCGGACAGGGGACGGGGCTATGGCTACACCTTC; CDR3: CASSFPDRGRGYGYTF
V: TRBV7-9; D: NA; size: NA; J: TRBJ2-3; DNA: TGTGCCAGCAGGGGGAGCCAGGGGGATACGCAGTATTTT; CDR3: CASRGSQGDTQYF
V: TRBV10-3; D: TRBD1; size: NA; J: TRBJ2-3; DNA: TGTGCCATTAACACAGGGGCCACAGATACGCAGTATTTT; CDR3: CAINTGATDTQYF
V: TRBV7-2; D: TRBD2; size: NA; J: TRBJ2-5; DNA: TGTGCCAGCAGCTTTGCGGGACTAGCCGGAGAGACCCAGTACTTC; CDR3: CASSFAGLAGETQYF
V: TRBV6-1; D: NA; size: NA; J: TRBJ2-7; DNA: TGTGCCAGCACCGTAACAGTAAGCGGTGCCTACGAGCAGTACTTC; CDR3: CASTVTVSGAYEQYF
V: TRBV27; D: NA; size: NA; J: TRBJ1-3; DNA: TGTGCCAGCAGTTTATCGCAACCCCAGGGTTCAGGAAACACCATATATTTT; CDR3: CASSLSQPQGSGNTIYF
V: TRBV7-9; D: NA; size: NA; J: TRBJ1-2; DNA: TGTGCCAGCTCAGCGGATGGCTACACCTTC; CDR3: CASSADGYTF
V: TRBV2; D: TRBD2; size: NA; J: TRBJ2-7; DNA: TGTGCCAGCAGTGAAGCGGGCGGGAGCCTCTACGAGCAGTACTTC; CDR3: CASSEAGGSLYEQYF
V: TRBV28; D: TRBD1; size: NA; J: TRBJ2-7; DNA: TGTGCCAGCAGTTTAGATCACAGGGGGTACGAGCAGTACTTC; CDR3: CASSLDHRGYEQYF
V: TRBV30; D: NA; size: few; J: TRBJ1-2; DNA: TGTGCCTGTTTCAGACAGAGGACTAACTATGGCTACACCTTC; CDR3: CACFRQRTNYGYTF
V: TRBV19; D: NA; size: NA; J: TRBJ2-5; DNA: TGTGCCAGTAGTATATTCGGGATGGAGGGAGGAGAGACCCAGTACTTC; CDR3: CASSIFGMEGGETQYF
V: TRBV2; D: NA; size: few; J: TRBJ2-1; DNA: TGTGCCAGCAGTGCCGACAACAATGAGCAGTTCTTC; CDR3: CASSADNNEQFF
V: TRBV9; D: TRBD2; size: NA; J: TRBJ2-5; DNA: TGTGCCAGCAGCTTTGGACTAGCCCCCGAGACCCAGTACTTC; CDR3: CASSFGLAPETQYF
V: TRBV25-1; D: TRBD2; size: NA; J: TRBJ2-1; DNA: TGTGCCAGCAGGAAAGCGGGAGGGCCAGTTGAGCAGTTCTTC; CDR3: CASRKAGGPVEQFF
V: TRBV6-1; D: TRBD1; size: NA; J: TRBJ1-4; DNA: TGTGCCAGCAGTGGAAGCCGGGGACAGGATAATGAAAAACTGTTTTTT; CDR3: CASSGSRGQDNEKLFF
V: TRBV7-6; D: NA; size: NA; J: TRBJ1-5; DNA: TGTGCCAGCAGCTTAGGCGTAAGATCCTCCGATCAGCCCCAGCATTTT; CDR3: CASSLGVRSSDQPQHF
V: TRBV7-2; D: NA; size: NA; J: TRBJ1-2; DNA: TGTGCCAGCAGCTTAGACCTCGGTATCATGAACTATGGCTACACCTTC; CDR3: CASSLDLGIMNYGYTF
V: TRBV7-2; D: TRBD2; size: NA; J: TRBJ2-3; DNA: TGTGCCAGCAGCATCGTGCTAGCGGGAGCTGGGTCAGATACGCAGTATTTT; CDR3: CASSIVLAGAGSDTQYF
V: TRBV9; D: NA; size: NA; J: TRBJ2-3; DNA: TGTGCCAGCAGTCTAGCGATCCACACAGATACGCAGTATTTT; CDR3: CASSLAIHTDTQYF
V: TRBV7-9; D: NA; size: NA; J: TRBJ2-3; DNA: TGTGCCACCAACCGGGGCGGGAATCGGCTGGGAGAAGATACGCAGTATTTT; CDR3: CATNRGGNRLGEDTQYF